The next 3 T cell receptor beta chains were all read from a single sample in a study of CD8+CD57+ T cells in acquired aplastic anemia. For sequencing, patients were chosen who had shown expansion of CD8+CD57+ cells by flow cytometry. Genomic DNA acted as the template from which TCR beta VDJ combination and CDR3 sequence profiling were carried out. TCRdb reanalysed the reads using MiXCR and keeps one entry per CDR3 protein. The sample lists fewer than 250,000 distinct CDR3 sequences; around half were seen once. Sequencing input: sorted CD4+, CD8+, or CD8+CD57+ T cells (not recorded which) from PBMCs. Receptor source: a human donor with aplastic anemia.

This clonotype was detected only a few times. V gene TRBV6-4 combines with J gene TRBJ1-3; D is uncertain. The ends were cut back, 6 bases at V and 0 bases at J, with 15 bases in the middle. This CDR3 region has 16 residues. Germline values: CDR1 MRHNA, CDR2 SNTAGT. The CDR3 loop reads CASSPSGTYSGNTIYF. Here the CDR3 DNA reads TGTGCCAGCAGCCCGAGTGGCACCTACTCTGGAAACACCATATATTTT.

Remarks on this clonotype: This may arise from a read error, as a much more abundant clone is one base away. The genes are TRBV19 and TRBJ2-7, with D perhaps TRBD2 (8 bases). V gave up 5 bases and J gave up 2 bases, with 16 bases separating them. CDR3 length equals 15 residues. Looked up from germline, CDR1 is LNHDA and CDR2 is SQIVND (reference sequence). CDR3 loop: CASSVGTRGPYEQYF. The CDR3, as DNA: TGTGCCAGTAGTGTCGGGACTAGGGGGCCCTACGAGCAGTACTTC.

As to this clonotype: This likely comes from a read error, as the CDR3 has no conserved phenylalanine or tryptophan at its end. V gene TRBV7-2 combines with J gene TRBJ1-6; D call uncertain. Germline CDR1 is SGHTA and CDR2 is FQGNSA. Deletions cut 5 bases from V and 7 bases from J, with 6 bases between. The CDR3 contains 12 residues. The CDR3 here is CASSLWNSPLHL. CDR3 DNA sequence: TGTGCCAGCAGCCTGTGGAATTCACCCCTCCACCTT.